This TCR beta chain stems from a study of blood T cell repertoires in COVID-19. Libraries were prepared by immunoSEQ multiplex PCR; TCRdb keeps only in-frame clonotypes and omits some of them. This repertoire shows about 220,000 clones, approximately 86% found once; its top ten account for less than 4%. The germline CDR1 and CDR2 sequences are SGHRS and YFSETQ. There are 14 residues in the CDR3. V shed 7 bases and J 1 base; nucleotides not matched to a gene: 7. The chain uses TRBV5-1 and TRBJ1-1; 7 nucleotides line up with TRBD1. The sequence was collected from a woman of 80 years or more with acute or convalescent COVID-19. Sequenced material: peripheral blood. CDR3 loop: CASAPGTENTEAFF. DNA of the CDR3: TGCGCCAGCGCTCCCGGGACAGAGAACACTGAAGCTTTCTTT.